This T cell receptor beta chain was captured by sequencing in a study of cytomegalovirus exposure and HLA in healthy donors. V dropped 9 bases and J dropped 2; count of bases not matched to a gene: 4. The CDR3 is made up of 13 amino acids. CDR1 is MNHNS and CDR2 is SASEGT in the germline V gene. The PCR used 60 Vbeta and 13 Jbeta primers. Profiled with immunoSEQ multiplex PCR; TCRdb holds only in-frame clones, not every one. The table lists tens of thousands of clones, about 77% of them singletons. This clone turned up a few times. Sequenced input: PBMCs. The genes are TRBV6-1 and TRBJ1-2; 9 nucleotides match TRBD1. The sequence derives from a man aged 35 to 55 in good health and CMV-seronegative. The chain's CDR3 is CASTGGSNYGYTF. Here the CDR3 DNA reads TGTGCCAGTACAGGGGGCTCCAACTATGGCTACACCTTC.